This TCR beta chain was recovered during a study of blood T cell repertoires in COVID-19. J lost 0 bases, V lost 5 bases, and 8 bases had no gene match. Germline V lookup: CDR1 LNHNV, CDR2 YYDKDF (reference sequence). The CDR3 length is 16 residues. The data were produced by immunoSEQ multiplex PCR, yet TCRdb's version contains in-frame clones alone and is incomplete. The sample has 200,000 to 250,000 clones; 75% to 85% are singletons. This sequence was found in a woman of 80 years or more with COVID-19, enrolled during active disease. V gene TRBV15 combines with J gene TRBJ2-5; 8 bases map to TRBD2. Sequenced sample: peripheral blood. CDR3 sequence reads: CATSATSGINQETQYF. The CDR3 region has the DNA TGTGCCACCAGCGCTACTAGCGGAATCAACCAAGAGACCCAGTACTTC. Full variable domain (remainder filled in from reference TRBV15 and TRBJ2-5): DAMVIQNPRYQVTQFGKPVTLSCSQTLNHNVMYWYQQKSSQAPKLLFHYYDKDFNNEADTPDNFQSRRPNTSFCFLDIRSPGLGDTAMYLCATSATSGINQETQYFGPGTRLLVL.